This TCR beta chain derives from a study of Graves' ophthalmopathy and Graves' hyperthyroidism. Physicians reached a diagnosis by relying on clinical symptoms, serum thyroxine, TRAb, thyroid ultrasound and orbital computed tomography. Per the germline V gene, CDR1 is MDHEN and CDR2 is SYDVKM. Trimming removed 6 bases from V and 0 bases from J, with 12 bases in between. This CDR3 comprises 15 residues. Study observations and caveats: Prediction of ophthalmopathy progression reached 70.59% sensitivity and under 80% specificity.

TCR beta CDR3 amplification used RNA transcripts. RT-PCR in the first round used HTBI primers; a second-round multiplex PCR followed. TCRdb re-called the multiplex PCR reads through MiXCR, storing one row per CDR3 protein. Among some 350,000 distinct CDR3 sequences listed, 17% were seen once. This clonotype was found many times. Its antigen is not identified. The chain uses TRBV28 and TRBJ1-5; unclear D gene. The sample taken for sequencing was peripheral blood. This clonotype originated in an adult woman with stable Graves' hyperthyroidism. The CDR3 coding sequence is TGTGCCAGCAGATACGAAGAGGCTAGCAATCAGCCCCAGCATTTT. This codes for CASRYEEASNQPQHF.